The clone carrying this TCR beta chain was detected many times. Thyroid surgery was preceded by no treatment in any patient. The data originate from a study of metastatic and nonmetastatic thyroid tumors. Germline V gives CDR1 DFQATT, CDR2 SNEGSKA (reference sequence). The CDR3 sequence is 16 residues long. The V gene end was trimmed by 3 bases and the J gene end by 1 base; junction bases not matched to a gene: 10. TCRdb reanalyzed the PCR reads with MiXCR. The sample includes over 20,000 clones, roughly 10% of them seen just once. The sequence derives from a female donor with papillary thyroid cancer or a benign thyroid nodule (not recorded which). Some clones in this sample may be carry-over from other donors' samples. The specimen sequenced was blood. The rearrangement uses TRBV20-1 and TRBJ2-3; 7 nucleotides match TRBD1. CDR3 sequence (DNA): TGCAGTGCTAGCCGCCTGCAGGGGGATGGCACAGATACGCAGTATTTT. Its protein product is CSASRLQGDGTDTQYF.